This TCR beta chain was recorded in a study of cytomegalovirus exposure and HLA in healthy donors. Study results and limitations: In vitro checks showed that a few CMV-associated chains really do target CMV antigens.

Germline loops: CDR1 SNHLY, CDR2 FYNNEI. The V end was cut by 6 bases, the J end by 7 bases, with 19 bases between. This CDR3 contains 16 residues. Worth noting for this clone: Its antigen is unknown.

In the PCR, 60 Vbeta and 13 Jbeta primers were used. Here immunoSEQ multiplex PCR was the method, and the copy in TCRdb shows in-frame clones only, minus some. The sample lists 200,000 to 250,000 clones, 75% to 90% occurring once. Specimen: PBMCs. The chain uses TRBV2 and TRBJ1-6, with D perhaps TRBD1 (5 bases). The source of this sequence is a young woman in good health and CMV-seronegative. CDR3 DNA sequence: TGTGCCAGCAGGGGCGGGGGTAGTAATCTGAATTCACCCCTCCACTTT. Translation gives CASRGGGSNLNSPLHF.